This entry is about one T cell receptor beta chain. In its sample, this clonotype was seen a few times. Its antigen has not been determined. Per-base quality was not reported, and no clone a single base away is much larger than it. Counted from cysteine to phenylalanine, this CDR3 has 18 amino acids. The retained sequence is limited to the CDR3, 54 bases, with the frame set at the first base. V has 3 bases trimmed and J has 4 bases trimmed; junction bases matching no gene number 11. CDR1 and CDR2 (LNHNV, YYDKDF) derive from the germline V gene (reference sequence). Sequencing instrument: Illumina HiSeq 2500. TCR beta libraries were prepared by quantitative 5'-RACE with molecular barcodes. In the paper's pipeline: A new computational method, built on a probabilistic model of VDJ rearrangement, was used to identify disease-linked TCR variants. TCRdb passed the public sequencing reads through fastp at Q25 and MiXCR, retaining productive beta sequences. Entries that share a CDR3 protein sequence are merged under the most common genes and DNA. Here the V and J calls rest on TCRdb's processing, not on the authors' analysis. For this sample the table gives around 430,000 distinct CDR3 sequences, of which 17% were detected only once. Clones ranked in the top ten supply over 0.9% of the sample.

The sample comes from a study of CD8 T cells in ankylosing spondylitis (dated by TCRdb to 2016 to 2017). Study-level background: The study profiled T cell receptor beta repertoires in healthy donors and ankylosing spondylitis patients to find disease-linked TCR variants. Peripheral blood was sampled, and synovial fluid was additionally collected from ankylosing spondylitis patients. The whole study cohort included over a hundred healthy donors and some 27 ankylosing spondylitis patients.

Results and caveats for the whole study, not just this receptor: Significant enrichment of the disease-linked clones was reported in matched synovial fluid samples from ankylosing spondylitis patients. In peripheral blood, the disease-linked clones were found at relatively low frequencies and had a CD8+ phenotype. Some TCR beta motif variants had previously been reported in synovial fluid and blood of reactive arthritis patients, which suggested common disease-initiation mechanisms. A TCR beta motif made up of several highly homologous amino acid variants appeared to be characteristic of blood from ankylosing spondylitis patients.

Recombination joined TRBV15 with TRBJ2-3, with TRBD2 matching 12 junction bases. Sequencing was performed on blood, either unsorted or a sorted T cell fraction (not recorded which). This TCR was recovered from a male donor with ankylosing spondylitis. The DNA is TGTGCCACCAGCAGCCTCCACCCTGGACTAGCGGGATCAGATACGCAGTATTTT. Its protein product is CATSSLHPGLAGSDTQYF.